A single sample is the source of the 17 T cell receptor beta chains below, sequenced in a study of blood T cell repertoires in COVID-19. Generated by immunoSEQ multiplex PCR, the TCRdb table keeps only in-frame clones and is missing some. The sample yields 75,000 to 100,000 clones, 75% to 85% seen once. Specimen: peripheral blood. The receptors derive from a woman aged 80 or over with acute or convalescent COVID-19.

CDR3 coding DNA: TGCGCCAGCGCATCAGCTAGCGCCAGCTCTGGGGCCAACGTCCTGACTTTC. This translates into CASASASASSGANVLTF. V usage is TRBV5-1 and J usage is TRBJ2-6, with D maybe TRBD2 (6 bases). The CDR3 runs to 17 residues. CDR1 is SGHRS, CDR2 YFSETQ, per germline. The V end was cut by 7 bases, the J end by 0 bases, with 17 bases between.

The chain has TRBV30 and TRBJ1-4; maybe TRBD1 (6 bases). From germline, CDR1 is GTSNPN and CDR2 SVGIG (reference sequence). Trimming stripped 0 bases from V and 0 bases from J, with 8 bases between. This CDR3 spans 15 amino acids. CDR3 sequence: CAWSVQGATNEKLFF. CDR3 coding DNA: TGTGCCTGGAGTGTACAGGGTGCAACTAATGAAAAACTGTTTTTT.

The V gene is TRBV7-2, the J gene TRBJ2-1; D may be TRBD2 (6 bases). The CDR3 sequence is 13 residues long. Germline V lookup: CDR1 SGHTA, CDR2 FQGNSA. The V gene lost 1 base and the J gene lost 13 bases, with 14 bases spanning the gap. The CDR3 DNA follows: TGTGCCAGCAGCTTAGTAATACCGGGAGACCAGTTCTTC. Translated: CASSLVIPGDQFF.

The chain uses TRBV3-1 (or the pseudogene TRBV3-2) and TRBJ2-7, with TRBD1 matching over 9 bases. There are 14 residues in the CDR3. Germline V gives CDR1 LGHDT, CDR2 YNNKEL (reference sequence). The ends lost 6 bases at V and 5 bases at J; junction bases unmatched: 8. The CDR3 DNA is TGTGCCAGCAGGGACCCGGGACAGGGCAACGAGCAGTACTTC. Translated, it gives CASRDPGQGNEQYF.

This sequence joins TRBV6-6 and TRBJ2-3, with 8 bases lining up with TRBD2. Germline values: CDR1 MNHNY, CDR2 SVGAGI (reference sequence). V gave up 6 bases and J gave up 5 bases; unmatched junction bases: 4. The CDR3 has 13 residues. The CDR3 DNA reads as TGTGCCAGCAGCGGGACTAGATTAGATACGCAGTATTTT. It translates to CASSGTRLDTQYF.

This clone was observed a few times. The V call is TRBV6-5, the J call TRBJ1-5; maybe TRBD1 (6 bases). The CDR3 spans 14 residues. Trimming left V 6 bases short and J 6 bases short, with 15 bases between. Germline CDR1 MNHEY, CDR2 SVGAGI. The CDR3 nucleotides read TGTGCCAGCAGCAGCAGGGGCGCGGGTCAGCCCCAGCATTTT. Encoded protein: CASSSRGAGQPQHF.

V usage is TRBV19 and J usage is TRBJ2-4; 8 bases match TRBD2. Per germline, CDR1 LNHDA and CDR2 SQIVND (reference sequence). There are 18 residues in the CDR3. V gave up 2 bases and J gave up 0 bases; unmatched junction bases: 9. Here the CDR3 DNA reads TGTGCCAGTAGTATACCGTCGGGAGGGACTTTAGCCAAAAACATTCAGTACTTC. This codes for CASSIPSGGTLAKNIQYF.

V usage is TRBV5-4 and J usage is TRBJ1-1, with D possibly being TRBD1 (5 bases). V lost 1 base and J 6 bases, leaving 13 bases between the germline ends. The CDR3 length is 14 residues. Germline V gene lookup returns CDR1 SGHNT and CDR2 YYREEE (reference sequence). The CDR3 reads CASSLWQGFSEAFF. The CDR3 nucleotides read TGTGCCAGCAGCTTGTGGCAGGGTTTCTCTGAAGCTTTCTTT.

The chain uses TRBV5-1 and TRBJ1-4, with 10 bases fitting TRBD1. Trimming at V came to 2 bases and at J to 7 bases, leaving 2 bases not matched to a gene. Germline values: CDR1 SGHRS, CDR2 YFSETQ. The CDR3 runs 14 residues. The CDR3 sequence: CASSFGTGVEKLFF. CDR3 nucleotide sequence: TGCGCCAGCAGCTTTGGGACAGGGGTTGAAAAACTGTTTTTT.

The gene calls are TRBV5-1 and TRBJ2-7; D uncertain. The CDR3 is 12 residues long. The V end was cut by 4 bases, the J end by 1 base, with 6 bases between. The germline CDR1 and CDR2 sequences are SGHRS and YFSETQ. CDR3 in DNA: TGCGCCAGCAGCAGTGAGTCCTACGAGCAGTACTTC. Translation: CASSSESYEQYF.

The chain is built from TRBV7-3 and TRBJ2-3; 9 bases align to TRBD2. The V segment lost 0 bases and the J segment 8 bases; nucleotides outside the gene matches: 12. Looked up from germline, CDR1 is SGHTA and CDR2 is FQGTGA. The CDR3 covers 17 residues. The CDR3 DNA reads TGTGCCAGCAGCTTAACTGGCGGGACTAGCCAGGCGGGTACGCAGTATTTT. This sequence encodes CASSLTGGTSQAGTQYF.

This clone has a handful of counts. V is TRBV11-3 and J is TRBJ2-1, with a possible D match to TRBD1 (6 bases). The V gene lost 2 bases and the J gene lost 7 bases, with 15 bases spanning the gap. The CDR3 loop spans 15 amino acids. CDR1 SGHNT and CDR2 YENEEA come from the germline V gene. In nucleotides, the CDR3 is TGTGCCAGCAGCTTATCAGGGGCTTTTTGGAATGAGCAGTTCTTC. Amino acid sequence: CASSLSGAFWNEQFF.

The gene calls are TRBV28 and TRBJ2-7; D call uncertain. Germline V gene sequence: CDR1 MDHEN, CDR2 SYDVKM. The CDR3 contains 12 residues. The germline V and J ends were trimmed by 4 bases and 0 bases, with 4 bases remaining between them. CDR3 nucleotides: TGTGCCAGCAGTTCCATCTCCTACGAGCAGTACTTC. Protein: CASSSISYEQYF.

J is TRBJ2-5 and V is TRBV10-2; D is ambiguous. Trimming took off 3 bases at V and 2 bases at J, with 7 bases between the two ends. This CDR3 has 13 residues. Germline V gene data show CDR1 as WSHSY and CDR2 as SAAADI. The CDR3 DNA is TGCGCCAGCAGTGACCTAGTACAAGAGACCCAGTACTTC. Translating gives CASSDLVQETQYF.

This clone occurred once. The chain has TRBV9 and TRBJ1-1; 9 bases align to TRBD1. CDR1 is SGDLS and CDR2 is YYNGEE in the germline V gene. This CDR3 is built from 13 residues. The V and J ends lost 4 bases and 4 bases, in that order; junction bases with no gene match: 2. CDR3 coding DNA: TGTGCCAGCAGCCCGACAGGGGGCACTGAAGCTTTCTTT. Residues: CASSPTGGTEAFF.

The rearrangement links TRBV19 to TRBJ2-3; 9 positions agree with TRBD1. Looked up from germline, CDR1 is LNHDA and CDR2 is SQIVND (reference sequence). J was trimmed by 15 bases and V by 6 bases; bases with no gene match: 13. The CDR3 spans 13 residues. The CDR3 region is CASSDGQGKGSYF. Written as DNA, the CDR3 is TGTGCCAGTAGCGACGGACAGGGGAAAGGTTCATATTTT.

The CDR3 DNA follows: TGTGCCAGCAGCAGGGACAGGGTCGGCTACACCTTC. Encoded protein: CASSRDRVGYTF. The chain couples TRBV7-9 to TRBJ1-2; 9 bases agree with TRBD1. Unmatched junction bases numbered 3, after V lost 5 bases and J lost 8 bases. The CDR3 has 12 amino acids. Germline CDR1 and CDR2: SEHNR and FQNEAQ (reference sequence).